The 19 T cell receptor beta chains presented below share a single source sample, sequenced in a study of blood T cell repertoires in COVID-19. TCRdb's table, derived via immunoSEQ multiplex PCR, lists solely in-frame clones and lacks some. The data contain around 300,000 clones, about 91% of them singletons. Sample: peripheral blood. The source is a woman between 25 and 40 years old with COVID-19, enrolled during active disease.

The V and J genes are TRBV27 and TRBJ2-1, with 14 bases matching TRBD2. Germline V CDR1 and CDR2: MNHEY, SMNVEV (reference sequence). J was trimmed by 4 bases and V by 10 bases; bases with no gene match: 6. This CDR3 region has 15 residues. CDR3 DNA sequence: TGTGCCACCAGACTAGCGGGGGGGATTTACAATGAGCAGTTCTTC. Encoded protein: CATRLAGGIYNEQFF.

The rearrangement links TRBV30 to TRBJ1-4, with TRBD1 matching over 7 bases. Germline V gene sequence: CDR1 GTSNPN, CDR2 SVGIG (reference sequence). The CDR3 totals 17 residues. J was trimmed by 0 bases and V by 2 bases; bases with no gene match: 9. The DNA for the CDR3 is TGTGCCTGGAGTACTTGGGACAGAGAGACAACTAATGAAAAACTGTTTTTT. As protein: CAWSTWDRETTNEKLFF.

The CDR3 region is CASSIGGISLDGYTF. The CDR3 nucleotides are TGTGCCAGTAGTATCGGGGGGATCTCGTTGGATGGCTACACCTTC. The V and J genes are TRBV19 and TRBJ1-2, with D maybe TRBD1 (5 bases). The germline V gene has CDR1 LNHDA and CDR2 SQIVND (reference sequence). Trimming pared 3 bases from V and 6 bases from J, leaving 17 bases between. The CDR3 is 15 residues long.

A few counts support this clone. The chain carries TRBV7-2 and TRBJ1-1; 10 bases are a match to TRBD1. V trimming: 4 bases; J trimming: 1 base; junction bases outside the gene matches: 15. Looked up from germline, CDR1 is SGHTA and CDR2 is FQGNSA. CDR3 size: 19 residues. The CDR3: CASSYKIDRGPRANTEAFF. CDR3 bases: TGTGCCAGCAGCTACAAAATCGACAGGGGGCCCCGTGCGAACACTGAAGCTTTCTTT.

The chain links TRBV5-4 to TRBJ2-7, with 11 bases fitting TRBD1. The CDR3 loop spans 17 amino acids. CDR1 is SGHNT, CDR2 YYREEE, per germline (reference sequence). Trimming removed 4 bases from V and 3 bases from J; junction bases left unmatched: 12. In DNA, the CDR3 is TGTGCCAGCAGCACCCCGACGGGAGGGACAGGGGGCTACGAGCAGTACTTC. This gives the protein CASSTPTGGTGGYEQYF. Full variable domain (outside the CDR3, taken from reference TRBV5-4 and TRBJ2-7): ETGVTQSPTHLIKTRGQQVTLRCSSQSGHNTVSWYQQALGQGPQFIFQYYREEENGRGNFPPRFSGLQFPNYSSELNVNALELDDSALYLCASSTPTGGTGGYEQYFGPGTRLTVT.

This chain connects TRBV5-1 to TRBJ1-2, with 7 bases fitting TRBD1. The germline V gene encodes CDR1 SGHRS and CDR2 YFSETQ. The length of the CDR3 is 17 residues. The J segment lost 4 bases and the V segment lost 1 base, leaving 13 bases of the junction unmatched. The CDR3 DNA sequence: TGCGCCAGCAGCTTGAGAACAGGGGCACCAGGGGTCTATGGCTACACCTTC. Its translation is CASSLRTGAPGVYGYTF.

The rearrangement links TRBV5-1 to TRBJ2-2; no firm D call. This CDR3 spans 11 amino acids. The germline V gene has CDR1 SGHRS and CDR2 YFSETQ. Trimming stripped 3 bases from V and 6 bases from J, with 3 bases between. DNA of the CDR3: TGCGCCAGCAGCTCCTCCGGGGAGCTGTTTTTT. Its translation is CASSSSGELFF.

J is TRBJ1-4 and V is TRBV5-1, with 9 bases lining up with TRBD1. Germline V gene lookup returns CDR1 SGHRS and CDR2 YFSETQ. Trimming took 4 bases from V and 8 from J; bases not matched to a gene: 12. The CDR3 covers 16 residues. In nucleotides, the CDR3 is TGCGCCAGCAGCCTGGACCCGACAGGGGGGCGGGAAAAACTGTTTTTT. Translating gives CASSLDPTGGREKLFF.

The chain is built from TRBV7-2 and TRBJ1-5; the D gene is possibly TRBD1 (5 bases). The ends were cut back, 5 bases at V and 3 bases at J, with 20 bases in the middle. The CDR3 is made up of 17 amino acids. CDR1 is SGHTA, CDR2 FQGNSA, per germline. The CDR3: CASSGSGTSLYNQPQHF. The CDR3 region has the DNA TGTGCCAGCAGCGGATCCGGGACTTCCCTTTACAATCAGCCCCAGCATTTT.

The chain is built from TRBV11-2 and TRBJ2-1, with 8 bases lining up with TRBD2. In germline, CDR1 is SGHAT, CDR2 FQNNGV. The ends lost 5 bases at V and 6 bases at J; junction bases unmatched: 9. This CDR3 has 15 amino acids. The CDR3 DNA reads as TGTGCCAGCAGCACGGGACTAGAAAGGGCCAATGAGCAGTTCTTC. Translated, it gives CASSTGLERANEQFF.

The CDR3 reads CASSKRGNPYEQYF. CDR3 in DNA: TGTGCCAGCAGTAAGCGCGGAAACCCCTACGAGCAGTACTTC. The genes are TRBV6-6 and TRBJ2-7; no clear D gene. This CDR3 has 14 residues. V lost 5 bases to trimming and J lost 2 bases, with 13 bases between them. Germline-derived CDR1 and CDR2 are MNHNY and SVGAGI (reference sequence).

The genes are TRBV4-1 and TRBJ2-7, with D hard to call. Deletions cut 4 bases from V and 3 bases from J, with 10 bases between. The germline V gene has CDR1 MGHRA and CDR2 YSYEKL. CDR3 length: 13 amino acids. As DNA, the CDR3 is TGCGCCAGCAGCCGCTCAACAGACTACGAGCAGTACTTC. Protein: CASSRSTDYEQYF.

In the case of this clone: Other DNA sequences in the sample encode the same CDR3. The V call is TRBV9, the J call TRBJ2-3, with 11 bases identical to TRBD2. Germline V gene lookup returns CDR1 SGDLS and CDR2 YYNGEE. This CDR3 comprises 15 residues. The J segment lost 4 bases and the V segment lost 3 bases, leaving 4 bases of the junction unmatched. CDR3 DNA: TGTGCCAGCAGCGGTACTAGCGGGGGAGCAGATACGCAGTATTTT. Translating gives CASSGTSGGADTQYF.

The chain couples TRBV19 to TRBJ1-1; no reliable D call. V dropped 3 bases and J dropped 8 bases, with 16 bases sitting between them. Germline CDR1 reads LNHDA; CDR2 reads SQIVND (reference sequence). The CDR3 loop spans 14 amino acids. The CDR3 loop is CASSITYPGTEAFF. CDR3 coding DNA: TGTGCCAGTAGTATCACTTACCCAGGTACCGAAGCTTTCTTT.

This chain connects TRBV6-5 to TRBJ1-5, with D tentatively TRBD1 (5 bases). The CDR3 covers 14 residues. V was shortened by 6 bases and J by 0 bases, with 9 bases between the two germline ends. The germline V gene has CDR1 MNHEY and CDR2 SVGAGI. In DNA form, the CDR3 reads TGTGCCAGCAGCCGACAGTATAGCAATCAGCCCCAGCATTTT. Translation gives CASSRQYSNQPQHF.

V is TRBV5-1 and J is TRBJ1-2, with 8 nucleotides matching TRBD1. The CDR3 runs 15 residues. The germline CDR1 and CDR2 sequences are SGHRS and YFSETQ. Losses at the gene ends were 1 base for V and 2 bases for J; bases not matched to a gene: 4. Here the CDR3 DNA reads TGCGCCAGCAGCTTGTGGACAGGGACGAACTATGGCTACACCTTC. This gives the protein CASSLWTGTNYGYTF.

This clone was seen more than once but under ten times. The chain recombines TRBV6-2 or TRBV6-3 with TRBJ2-1; 8 bases match TRBD2. The CDR3 sequence is 18 residues long. V shed 6 bases and J 0 bases; nucleotides not matched to a gene: 13. Germline loops: CDR1 MNHEY, CDR2 SVGEGT. CDR3 residues: CASSPGAGGLSSYNEQFF. CDR3 sequence (DNA): TGTGCCAGCAGCCCTGGGGCGGGGGGCTTGAGCTCCTACAATGAGCAGTTCTTC.

The chain couples TRBV7-2 to TRBJ1-1; 9 bases align to TRBD1. This CDR3 region has 15 residues. Germline trimming cut 1 base from V and 5 bases from J; bases unmatched to any gene: 5. The germline gives CDR1 SGHTA, CDR2 FQGNSA. The CDR3 region has the DNA TGTGCCAGCAGCTTAGTGGACAGGGGTCATACTGAAGCTTTCTTT. Its translation is CASSLVDRGHTEAFF.

V gene TRBV5-1 combines with J gene TRBJ2-2, with 9 positions matching TRBD1. Looked up from germline, CDR1 is SGHRS and CDR2 is YFSETQ. The CDR3 consists of 14 residues. With V trimmed by 4 bases and J by 6 bases, 4 bases remained unmatched. The CDR3 nucleotides are TGCGCCAGCAGCCAGACAGGGGGTCCCGGGGAGCTGTTTTTT. This sequence encodes CASSQTGGPGELFF.